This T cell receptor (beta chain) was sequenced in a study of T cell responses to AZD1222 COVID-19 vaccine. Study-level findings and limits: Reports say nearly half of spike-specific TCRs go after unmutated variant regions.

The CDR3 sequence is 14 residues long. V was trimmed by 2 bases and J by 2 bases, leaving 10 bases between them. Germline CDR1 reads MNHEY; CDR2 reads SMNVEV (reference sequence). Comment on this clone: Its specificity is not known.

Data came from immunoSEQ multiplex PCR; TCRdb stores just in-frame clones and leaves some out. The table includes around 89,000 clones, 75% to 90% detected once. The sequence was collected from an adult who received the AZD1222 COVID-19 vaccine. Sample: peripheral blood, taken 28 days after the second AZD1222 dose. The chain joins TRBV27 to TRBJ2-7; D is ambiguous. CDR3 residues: CASSLGVKAYEQYF. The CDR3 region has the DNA TGTGCCAGCAGTTTAGGGGTCAAAGCCTACGAGCAGTACTTC.